The present TCR beta chain was sequenced within a study of blood T cell repertoires in COVID-19. Background on the study: The United States, Italy and Spain were the sources of the acute and convalescent COVID-19 samples.

Trimming removed 5 bases at V and 4 bases at J, with 17 bases between. Germline lookup yields CDR1 SGHTA and CDR2 FQGNSA. This CDR3 has 15 residues. Per the original methods: Estimated nucleated cell counts came from reference gene primer amplification. Measured with immunoSEQ multiplex PCR; TCRdb has only the in-frame clones, and not every one. V and J calls plus clone size are reproduced from that table; the DNA served to infer D and trimming. The data show 350,000 or so clones, over 70% seen once. This chain uses TRBV7-2 with TRBJ1-1; D is perhaps TRBD1 (6 bases). Sample: peripheral blood. The TCR was taken from a man between 25 and 39 years old with active or convalescent COVID-19. CDR3 region: CASSLQQGIGTEAFF. In DNA form, the CDR3 reads TGTGCCAGCAGCCTTCAACAGGGTATCGGCACTGAAGCTTTCTTT.